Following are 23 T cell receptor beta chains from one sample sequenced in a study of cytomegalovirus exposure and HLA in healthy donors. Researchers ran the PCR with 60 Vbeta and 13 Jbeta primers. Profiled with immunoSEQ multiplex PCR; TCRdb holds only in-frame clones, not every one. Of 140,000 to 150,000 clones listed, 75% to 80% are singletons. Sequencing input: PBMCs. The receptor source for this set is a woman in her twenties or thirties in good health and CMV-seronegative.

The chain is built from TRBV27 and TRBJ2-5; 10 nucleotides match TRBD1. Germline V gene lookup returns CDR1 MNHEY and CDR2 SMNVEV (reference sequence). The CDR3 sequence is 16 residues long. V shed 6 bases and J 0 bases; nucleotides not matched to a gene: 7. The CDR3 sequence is CASSPTDRGYQETQYF. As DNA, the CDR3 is TGTGCCAGCAGCCCCACGGACAGGGGGTACCAAGAGACCCAGTACTTC.

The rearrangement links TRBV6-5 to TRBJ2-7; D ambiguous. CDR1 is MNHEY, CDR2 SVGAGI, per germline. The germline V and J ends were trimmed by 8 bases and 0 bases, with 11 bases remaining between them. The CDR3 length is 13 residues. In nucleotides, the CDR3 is TGTGCCAGCCAAGTAGACAACTCCTACGAGCAGTACTTC. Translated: CASQVDNSYEQYF.

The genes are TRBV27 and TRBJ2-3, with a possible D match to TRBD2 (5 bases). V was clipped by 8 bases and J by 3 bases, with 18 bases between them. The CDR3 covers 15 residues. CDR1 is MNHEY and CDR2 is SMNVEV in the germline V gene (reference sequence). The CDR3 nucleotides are TGTGCCAGCCACCCGCATTCAGAGGGTACAGATACGCAGTATTTT. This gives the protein CASHPHSEGTDTQYF.

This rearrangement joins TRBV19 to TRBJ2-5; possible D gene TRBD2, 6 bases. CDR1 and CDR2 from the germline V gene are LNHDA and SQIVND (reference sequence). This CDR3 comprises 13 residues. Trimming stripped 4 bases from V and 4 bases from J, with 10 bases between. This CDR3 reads CASSNRGGETQYF. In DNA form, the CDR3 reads TGTGCCAGTAGTAACCGGGGAGGAGAGACCCAGTACTTC. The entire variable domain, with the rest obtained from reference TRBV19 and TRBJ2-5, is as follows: DGGITQSPKYLFRKEGQNVTLSCEQNLNHDAMYWYRQDPGQGLRLIYYSQIVNDFQKGDIAEGYSVSREKKESFPLTVTSAQKNPTAFYLCASSNRGGETQYFGPGTRLLVL.

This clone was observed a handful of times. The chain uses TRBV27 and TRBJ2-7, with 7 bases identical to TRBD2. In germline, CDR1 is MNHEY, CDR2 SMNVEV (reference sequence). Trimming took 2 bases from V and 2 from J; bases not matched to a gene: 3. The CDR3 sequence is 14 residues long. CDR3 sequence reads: CASSLSGDTYEQYF. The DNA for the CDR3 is TGTGCCAGCAGTTTAAGCGGGGATACCTACGAGCAGTACTTC.

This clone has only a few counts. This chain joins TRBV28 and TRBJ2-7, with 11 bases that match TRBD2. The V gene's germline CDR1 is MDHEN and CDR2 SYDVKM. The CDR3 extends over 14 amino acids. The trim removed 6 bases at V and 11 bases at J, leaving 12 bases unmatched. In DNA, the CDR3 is TGTGCCAGCAGCCAACGACTAGCGGGGTCCTTGAAGTACTTC. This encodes CASSQRLAGSLKYF.

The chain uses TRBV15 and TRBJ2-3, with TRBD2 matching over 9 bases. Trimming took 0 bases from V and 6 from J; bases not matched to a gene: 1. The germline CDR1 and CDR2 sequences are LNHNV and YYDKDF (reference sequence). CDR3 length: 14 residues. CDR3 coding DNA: TGTGCCACCAGCAGAGATAGCGGGGGCGATACGCAGTATTTT. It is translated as CATSRDSGGDTQYF.

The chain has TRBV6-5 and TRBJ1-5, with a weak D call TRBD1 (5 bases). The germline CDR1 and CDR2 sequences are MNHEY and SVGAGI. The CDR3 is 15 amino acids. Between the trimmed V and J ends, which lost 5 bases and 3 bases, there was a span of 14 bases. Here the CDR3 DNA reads TGTGCCAGCAGTCGATTTCAGGGATCCAATCAGCCCCAGCATTTT. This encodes CASSRFQGSNQPQHF.

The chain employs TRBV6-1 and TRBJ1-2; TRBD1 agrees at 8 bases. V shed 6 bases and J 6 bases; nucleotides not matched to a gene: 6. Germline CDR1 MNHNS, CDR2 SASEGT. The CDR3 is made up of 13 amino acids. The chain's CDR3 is CASREDRVNGYTF. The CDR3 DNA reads TGTGCCAGCAGGGAGGACAGGGTAAATGGCTACACCTTC.

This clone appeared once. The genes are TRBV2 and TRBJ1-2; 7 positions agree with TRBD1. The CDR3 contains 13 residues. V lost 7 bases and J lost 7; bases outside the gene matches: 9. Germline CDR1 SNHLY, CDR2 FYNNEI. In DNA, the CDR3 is TGTGCCAGCAACCGCGACAGGGCTTCTGGCTACACCTTC. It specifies CASNRDRASGYTF.

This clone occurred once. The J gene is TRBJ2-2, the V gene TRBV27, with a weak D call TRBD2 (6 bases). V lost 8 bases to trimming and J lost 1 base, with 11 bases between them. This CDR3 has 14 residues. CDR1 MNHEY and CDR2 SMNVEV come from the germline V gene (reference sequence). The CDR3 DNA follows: TGTGCCAGCTCTTTGGGACTGAACACCGGGGAGCTGTTTTTT. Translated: CASSLGLNTGELFF.

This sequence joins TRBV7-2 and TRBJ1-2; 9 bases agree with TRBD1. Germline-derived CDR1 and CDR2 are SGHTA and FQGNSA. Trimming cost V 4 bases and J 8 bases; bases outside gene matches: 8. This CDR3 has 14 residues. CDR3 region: CASSSGTGSGGYTF. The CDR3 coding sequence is TGTGCCAGCAGCTCCGGGACAGGGTCGGGCGGCTACACCTTC. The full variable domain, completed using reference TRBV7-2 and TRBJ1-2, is GAGVSQSPSNKVTEKGKDVELRCDPISGHTALYWYRQSLGQGLEFLIYFQGNSAPDKSGLPSDRFSAERTGGSVSTLTIQRTQQEDSAVYLCASSSGTGSGGYTFGSGTRLTVV.

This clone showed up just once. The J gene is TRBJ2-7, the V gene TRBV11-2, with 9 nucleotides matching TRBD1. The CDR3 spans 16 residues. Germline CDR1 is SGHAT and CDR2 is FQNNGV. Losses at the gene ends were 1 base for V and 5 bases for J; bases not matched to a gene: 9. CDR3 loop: CASSLGWTGAKNEQYF. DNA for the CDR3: TGTGCCAGCAGCTTAGGATGGACAGGGGCAAAAAACGAGCAGTACTTC.

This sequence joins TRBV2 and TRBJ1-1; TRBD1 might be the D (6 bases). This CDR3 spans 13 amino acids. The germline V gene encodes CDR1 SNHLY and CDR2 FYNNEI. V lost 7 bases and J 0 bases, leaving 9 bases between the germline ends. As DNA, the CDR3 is TGTGCCAGCACCGGACAGTTGAACACTGAAGCTTTCTTT. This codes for CASTGQLNTEAFF.

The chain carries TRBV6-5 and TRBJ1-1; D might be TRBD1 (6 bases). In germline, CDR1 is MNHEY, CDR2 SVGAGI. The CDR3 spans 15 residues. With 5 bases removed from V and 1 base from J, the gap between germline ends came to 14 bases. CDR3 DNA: TGTGCCAGCAGTCGAACCGGGACACCGAACACTGAAGCTTTCTTT. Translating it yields CASSRTGTPNTEAFF.

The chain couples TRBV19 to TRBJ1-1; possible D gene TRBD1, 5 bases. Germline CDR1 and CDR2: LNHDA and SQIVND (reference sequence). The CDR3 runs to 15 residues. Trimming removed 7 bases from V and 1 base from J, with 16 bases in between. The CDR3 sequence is CASIQWGGRNTEAFF. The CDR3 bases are TGTGCCAGTATCCAGTGGGGGGGACGGAACACTGAAGCTTTCTTT.

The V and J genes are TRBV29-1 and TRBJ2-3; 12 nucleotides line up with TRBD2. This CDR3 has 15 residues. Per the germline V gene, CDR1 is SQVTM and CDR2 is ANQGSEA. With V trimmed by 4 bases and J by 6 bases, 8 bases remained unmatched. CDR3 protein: CSVAILAGGPDTQYF. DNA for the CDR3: TGCAGCGTTGCAATCCTAGCGGGGGGGCCGGATACGCAGTATTTT.

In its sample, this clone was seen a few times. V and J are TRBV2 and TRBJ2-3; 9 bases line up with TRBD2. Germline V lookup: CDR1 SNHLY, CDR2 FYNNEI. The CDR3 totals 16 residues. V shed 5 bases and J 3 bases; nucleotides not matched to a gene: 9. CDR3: CASSRMRGGGTDTQYF. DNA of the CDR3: TGTGCCAGCAGTAGAATGCGGGGGGGCGGTACAGATACGCAGTATTTT.

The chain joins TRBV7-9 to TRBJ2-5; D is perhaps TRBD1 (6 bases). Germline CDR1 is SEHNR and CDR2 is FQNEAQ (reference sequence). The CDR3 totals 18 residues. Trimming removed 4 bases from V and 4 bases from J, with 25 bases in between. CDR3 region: CASSSRAVGGLLGETQYF. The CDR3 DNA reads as TGTGCCAGCAGCTCCAGGGCGGTTGGGGGCCTGTTGGGAGAGACCCAGTACTTC.

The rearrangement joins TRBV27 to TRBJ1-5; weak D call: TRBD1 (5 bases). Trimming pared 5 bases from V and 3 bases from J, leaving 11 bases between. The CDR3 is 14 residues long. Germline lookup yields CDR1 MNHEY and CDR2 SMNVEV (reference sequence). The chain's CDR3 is CASSPGLINQPQHF. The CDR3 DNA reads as TGTGCCAGCAGTCCGGGACTGATCAATCAGCCCCAGCATTTT.

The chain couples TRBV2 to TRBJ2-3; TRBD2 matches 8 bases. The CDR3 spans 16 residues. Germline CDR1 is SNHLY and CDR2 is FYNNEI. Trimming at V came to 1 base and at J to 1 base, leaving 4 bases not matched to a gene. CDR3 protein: CASSEGAGVRTDTQYF. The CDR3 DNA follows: TGTGCCAGCAGTGAAGGAGCGGGGGTACGCACAGATACGCAGTATTTT.

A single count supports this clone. CDR3 protein: CSAPGLVGYTF. The DNA for the CDR3 is TGCAGTGCCCCAGGTTTGGTTGGCTACACCTTC. V gene TRBV20-1 combines with J gene TRBJ1-2; D gene ambiguous. Trimming cost V 6 bases and J 7 bases, with 12 bases left between them. The CDR3 sequence is 11 residues long. Germline V gives CDR1 DFQATT, CDR2 SNEGSKA (reference sequence).

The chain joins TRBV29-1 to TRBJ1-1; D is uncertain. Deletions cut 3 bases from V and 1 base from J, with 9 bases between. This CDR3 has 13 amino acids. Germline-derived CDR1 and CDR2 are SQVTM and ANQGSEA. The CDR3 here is CSVESEANTEAFF. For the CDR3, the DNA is TGCAGCGTTGAGTCAGAGGCGAACACTGAAGCTTTCTTT.